One and the same sample provided the 24 T cell receptor beta chains below, sequenced in a study of cytomegalovirus exposure and HLA in healthy donors. PCR was performed using 60 Vbeta and 13 Jbeta primers. TCRdb's copy holds only in-frame clones and misses some; the assay was immunoSEQ multiplex PCR. The data hold tens of thousands of clones, with 65% to 75% observed a single time. Material for sequencing was PBMCs. All receptors come from a man aged 40-50 years in good health and CMV-seropositive.

Only a few counts were recorded for this clone. V usage is TRBV6-5 and J usage is TRBJ1-6; 10 bases are a match to TRBD1. The V gene end was trimmed by 7 bases and the J gene end by 7 bases; junction bases not matched to a gene: 4. CDR1 is MNHEY, CDR2 SVGAGI, per germline. The CDR3 runs 14 residues. The CDR3 sequence: CASTRTGGNSPLHF. The CDR3 DNA reads TGTGCCAGCACCCGGACAGGGGGGAATTCACCCCTCCACTTT.

In its sample, this clone was seen once. The chain carries TRBV7-9 and TRBJ1-1; TRBD1 matches 8 bases. The CDR3 sequence is 16 residues long. Germline V CDR1 and CDR2: SEHNR, FQNEAQ (reference sequence). Losses at the gene ends were 6 bases for V and 0 bases for J; bases not matched to a gene: 9. The CDR3 here is CASSQFGTGLNTEAFF. In DNA, the CDR3 is TGTGCCAGCAGTCAATTCGGGACAGGTTTGAACACTGAAGCTTTCTTT.

J is TRBJ2-7 and V is TRBV15, with a weak D call TRBD1 (6 bases). Trimming pared 4 bases from V and 2 bases from J, leaving 12 bases between. There are 14 residues in the CDR3. Germline V gene data show CDR1 as LNHNV and CDR2 as YYDKDF (reference sequence). The CDR3 spells CATSMGHAPYEQYF. In DNA, the CDR3 is TGTGCCACCAGCATGGGACACGCTCCCTACGAGCAGTACTTC.

The chain couples TRBV19 to TRBJ2-1, with a tentative D call TRBD1 (5 bases). The CDR3 covers 13 residues. Germline V gene lookup returns CDR1 LNHDA and CDR2 SQIVND (reference sequence). V was pared by 6 bases and J by 4 bases, with 10 bases between. The DNA for the CDR3 is TGTGCCAGTAGCCCTAGGGGATACAATGAGCAGTTCTTC. Its translation is CASSPRGYNEQFF.

The chain couples TRBV7-2 to TRBJ2-7, with a weak D call TRBD2 (6 bases). Trimming cost V 4 bases and J 3 bases, with 16 bases left between them. The CDR3 loop spans 15 amino acids. CDR1 and CDR2 from the germline V gene are SGHTA and FQGNSA. The CDR3 DNA is TGTGCCAGCAGCTCCAGCGGCGGGGTTTTCTACGAGCAGTACTTC. It translates to CASSSSGGVFYEQYF. The complete variable domain, with remaining parts taken from reference TRBV7-2 and TRBJ2-7, reads GAGVSQSPSNKVTEKGKDVELRCDPISGHTALYWYRQSLGQGLEFLIYFQGNSAPDKSGLPSDRFSAERTGGSVSTLTIQRTQQEDSAVYLCASSSSGGVFYEQYFGPGTRLTVT.

The gene calls are TRBV2 and TRBJ2-2; 9 bases align to TRBD2. The CDR3 extends over 16 amino acids. The V segment lost 1 base and the J segment 0 bases; nucleotides outside the gene matches: 0. Germline CDR1 SNHLY, CDR2 FYNNEI. The CDR3 DNA sequence: TGTGCCAGCAGTGAAGGCGGGGGGGCGAACACCGGGGAGCTGTTTTTT. The encoded protein is CASSEGGGANTGELFF.

The rearrangement joins TRBV11-2 to TRBJ2-5; 8 nucleotides line up with TRBD1. The ends lost 6 bases at V and 4 bases at J; junction bases unmatched: 10. Germline CDR1 is SGHAT and CDR2 is FQNNGV. There are 15 residues in the CDR3. The CDR3 bases are TGTGCCAGCAGTTCGACGGGACAGGAGGGAGAGACCCAGTACTTC. Its translation is CASSSTGQEGETQYF.

This rearrangement joins TRBV2 to TRBJ1-3; D not certain. The CDR3 spans 15 residues. V was pared by 4 bases and J by 4 bases, with 14 bases between. Germline V gene lookup returns CDR1 SNHLY and CDR2 FYNNEI. CDR3 bases: TGTGCCAGCAGTGCCCCGGGAGAGAAAGGAAACACCATATATTTT. Translated, it gives CASSAPGEKGNTIYF.

Note on this clone: Compared with germline, one end of the junction differs, possibly owing to a read error. V and J are TRBV7-9 and TRBJ2-7, with a tentative D call TRBD2 (6 bases). The germline V gene encodes CDR1 SEHNR and CDR2 FQNEAQ (reference sequence). The CDR3 loop spans 13 amino acids. The CDR3 loop is CSSSSGTPYEQYF. As DNA, the CDR3 is TGTTCCAGCAGCTCCGGGACTCCTTACGAGCAGTACTTC.

V and J are TRBV2 and TRBJ2-7, with 7 bases identical to TRBD1. Germline loops: CDR1 SNHLY, CDR2 FYNNEI. This CDR3 is built from 13 residues. With 7 bases clipped from V and 2 bases from J, the junction kept 5 bases outside the gene matches. The CDR3 region has the DNA TGTGCCAGCATTAGAACAGGGGCCTACGAGCAGTACTTC. Translation: CASIRTGAYEQYF.

The chain uses TRBV2 and TRBJ2-1; 8 bases map to TRBD2. CDR1 and CDR2 from the germline V gene are SNHLY and FYNNEI. The CDR3 runs to 17 residues. J gave up 1 base and V 7 bases, and 12 bases lay outside the gene matches. The CDR3 loop reads CASTPAGTSISYNEQFF. The CDR3 DNA sequence: TGTGCCAGCACCCCGGCAGGGACTAGTATATCCTACAATGAGCAGTTCTTC.

This clone is a singleton in its sample. The chain uses TRBV4-1 and TRBJ2-5; D remains ambiguous. The DNA end favors TRBJ2-7, so the J call may be wrong. The CDR3 contains 13 residues. Germline-derived CDR1 and CDR2 are MGHRA and YSYEKL. CDR3: CASSQDRSYEQYF. The DNA of the CDR3 is TGCGCCAGCAGCCAAGATCGCTCCTACGAGCAGTACTTC.

This rearrangement joins TRBV7-8 to TRBJ1-1, with 9 nucleotides matching TRBD1. V shed 5 bases and J 8 bases; nucleotides not matched to a gene: 6. This CDR3 spans 13 amino acids. Germline assignment: CDR1 SGHVS and CDR2 FQNEAQ. DNA for the CDR3: TGTGCCAGCAGCAAAGACAGGGGGGTAGAAGCTTTCTTT. It encodes CASSKDRGVEAFF.

This chain connects TRBV5-6 to TRBJ2-5; 9 bases fit TRBD1. The J call may be incorrect, as the DNA end agrees better with TRBJ2-7. Germline CDR1 is SGHDT and CDR2 is YYEEEE. This CDR3 contains 15 residues. The CDR3 spells CASSHRRDRAYEQYF. The CDR3 nucleotides read TGTGCCAGCAGCCACCGGCGGGACAGGGCCTACGAGCAGTACTTC.

The rearrangement uses TRBV7-3 and TRBJ1-1, with 8 bases aligning to TRBD1. The V and J ends lost 5 bases and 1 base, in that order; junction bases with no gene match: 6. CDR3 size: 15 residues. Germline CDR1 reads SGHTA; CDR2 reads FQGTGA. The CDR3 protein is CASSVYGQGNTEAFF. CDR3 in DNA: TGTGCCAGCAGCGTCTACGGACAGGGGAACACTGAAGCTTTCTTT.

The chain employs TRBV6-1 and TRBJ2-5, with D unresolved. The V gene's germline CDR1 is MNHNS and CDR2 SASEGT. This CDR3 comprises 12 residues. Trimming took off 4 bases at V and 7 bases at J, with 10 bases between the two ends. CDR3 sequence: CASSVDRSTQYF. Written as DNA, the CDR3 is TGTGCCAGCAGTGTAGATCGGTCGACCCAGTACTTC.

The chain links TRBV9 to TRBJ2-7, with 7 bases matching TRBD1. V shed 4 bases and J 1 base; nucleotides not matched to a gene: 8. The CDR3 consists of 15 residues. In germline, CDR1 is SGDLS, CDR2 YYNGEE. The CDR3 protein is CASSPREGASYEQYF. The DNA for the CDR3 is TGTGCCAGCAGCCCACGCGAGGGGGCATCCTACGAGCAGTACTTC. Variable domain in full (rest from reference TRBV9 and TRBJ2-7): DSGVTQTPKHLITATGQRVTLRCSPRSGDLSVYWYQQSLDQGLQFLIQYYNGEERAKGNILERFSAQQFPDLHSELNLSSLELGDSALYFCASSPREGASYEQYFGPGTRLTVT.

In nucleotides, the CDR3 is TGTGCCAGCAGTAGTACGGGGGGCCTCTCCTACGAGCAGTACTTC. This encodes CASSSTGGLSYEQYF. V is TRBV6-1 and J is TRBJ2-7, with D perhaps matching TRBD2 (7 bases). V was trimmed by 5 bases and J by 0 bases, leaving 14 bases between them. The CDR3 contains 15 residues. Germline CDR1 and CDR2: MNHNS and SASEGT.

This clone was seen more than once but under ten times. The chain employs TRBV6-6 and TRBJ2-2; weak D call: TRBD2 (7 bases). The CDR3 has 15 amino acids. The germline V gene has CDR1 MNHNY and CDR2 SVGAGI (reference sequence). Trimming took off 2 bases at V and 10 bases at J, with 17 bases between the two ends. The CDR3 sequence: CASSYTLVGGPELFF. In DNA, the CDR3 is TGTGCCAGCAGTTACACGTTAGTGGGGGGGCCGGAGCTGTTTTTT.

This clone has only a few counts. The rearrangement uses TRBV28 and TRBJ2-1; the match to TRBD2 covers 9 bases. Germline V gene data show CDR1 as MDHEN and CDR2 as SYDVKM. This CDR3 region has 15 residues. The trim removed 5 bases at V and 5 bases at J, leaving 7 bases unmatched. CDR3 DNA sequence: TGTGCCAGCAGTGTGGCGGGGGGGCGGGACAATGAGCAGTTCTTC. Translated: CASSVAGGRDNEQFF.

The chain combines TRBV28 with TRBJ2-1; 8 bases agree with TRBD2. Germline V lookup: CDR1 MDHEN, CDR2 SYDVKM. J gave up 3 bases and V 3 bases, and 4 bases lay outside the gene matches. The CDR3 length is 15 residues. The CDR3 region is CASSFGGGNYNEQFF. CDR3 nucleotide sequence: TGTGCCAGCAGTTTCGGCGGGGGGAACTACAATGAGCAGTTCTTC.

The chain carries TRBV4-1 and TRBJ2-7, with TRBD2 as a possible D gene (5 bases). This CDR3 spans 15 amino acids. Germline CDR1 MGHRA, CDR2 YSYEKL. With 4 bases removed from V and 0 bases from J, the gap between germline ends came to 13 bases. This chain's CDR3 is CASSRTQVSSYEQYF. As DNA, the CDR3 is TGCGCCAGCAGCCGGACTCAGGTGAGCTCCTACGAGCAGTACTTC.

The gene calls are TRBV7-9 and TRBJ2-3; D remains unclear. Trimming left V 1 base short and J 4 bases short, with 6 bases between. Germline CDR1 SEHNR, CDR2 FQNEAQ (reference sequence). This CDR3 has 13 residues. CDR3 DNA sequence: TGTGCCAGCAGCTTAGAGCCGCCAGATACGCAGTATTTT. Residues: CASSLEPPDTQYF.

The rearrangement links TRBV7-2 to TRBJ2-7, with D possibly TRBD2 on 5 matching bases. Trimming took 2 bases from V and 3 from J, leaving 11 bases between them. From germline, CDR1 is SGHTA and CDR2 FQGNSA. The CDR3 runs to 14 residues. DNA of the CDR3: TGTGCCAGCAGCTTATGGGCGGGCGACTACGAGCAGTACTTC. As protein: CASSLWAGDYEQYF.